This T cell receptor beta chain came from a study of blood T cell repertoires in COVID-19. Assay used: immunoSEQ multiplex PCR; TCRdb lists only in-frame clones, some missing. This table holds 150,000 to 200,000 clones, just under 90% found once. V was shortened by 1 base and J by 8 bases, with 18 bases between the two germline ends. The CDR3 is 15 residues long. Germline V gene sequence: CDR1 SGHDN, CDR2 FVKESK. This sequence originates from a woman aged 70-85 years with COVID-19, enrolled during active disease. The chain joins TRBV14 to TRBJ2-7, with D maybe TRBD1 (6 bases). The sample consisted of peripheral blood. Here the CDR3 reads CASSQASRGHLKQYF. For the CDR3, the DNA is TGTGCCAGCAGCCAAGCCTCCCGGGGACACCTTAAGCAGTACTTC. The full variable domain, with the rest looked up from reference TRBV14 and TRBJ2-7, is EAGVTQFPSHSVIEKGQTVTLRCDPISGHDNLYWYRRVMGKEIKFLLHFVKESKQDESGMPNNRFLAERTGGTYSTLKVQPAELEDSGVYFCASSQASRGHLKQYFGPGTRLTVT.